This note documents a single T cell receptor (beta chain) sequence. In the authors' methods: Nucleated cell number was recorded as an estimate derived from reference gene primer amplification. TCRdb keeps only in-frame clones here, not all; method: immunoSEQ multiplex PCR. The V and J calls and the clone size are those of that table, but D and trimming were determined from the DNA. The table records a few hundred thousand clones, about four fifths of them present only once. These data originate in a study of blood T cell repertoires in COVID-19. About the research overall: The United States, Italy and Spain supplied acute and convalescent COVID-19 samples. PBMCs, B-cell-depleted T cells, or T cells provided the cDNA or gDNA that made up the material.

The CDR3 length is 14 residues. Germline CDR1 reads GTSNPN; CDR2 reads SVGIG (reference sequence). Deletions cut 0 bases from V and 8 bases from J, with 13 bases between. The sequence was collected from a woman in her late teens or twenties with acute or convalescent COVID-19. Sequenced: peripheral blood. This chain joins TRBV30 and TRBJ1-4; D uncertain. The CDR3 loop is CAWSVNVRGEKLFF. Here the CDR3 DNA reads TGTGCCTGGAGTGTTAATGTAAGAGGCGAAAAACTGTTTTTT. Variable domain in full (rest from reference TRBV30 and TRBJ1-4): SQTIHQWPATLVQPVGSPLSLECTVEGTSNPNLYWYRQAAGRGLQLLFYSVGIGQISSEVPQNLSASRPQDRQFILSSKKLLLSDSGFYLCAWSVNVRGEKLFFGSGTQLSVL.